Following are 4 T cell receptor beta chains from one sample sequenced in a study of vaccination and CD4 T cells after COVID-19 (dated by TCRdb to between 2021 and 2024). The method was PCR. The instrument was an Illumina iSeq 100. DNA from cultured CD4+ T cells underwent TCR sequencing with the Oncomine TCR Beta short-read assay at the Johns Hopkins FTIC core. TCRdb reworked the public reads: Q25 trimming with fastp, MiXCR clone assembly, productive beta chains retained. Rows with a matching CDR3 protein are joined into one entry that keeps the most common DNA and genes. Here the sample has 20,000 to 25,000 distinct CDR3 sequences; about 40% occur a single time. 4.9% of the sample goes to the ten largest clones. These TCRs' antigens remain unknown. The intended sense of this specimen's time point label: late sampling 161 to 241 days after vaccination in three convalescent patients. What this sample's treatment or condition label stands for: approximately nine-day PBMC culture with coronavirus spike peptide pools or control peptides (ViraFEST assay).

The starting material was CD4+ T cells from blood, cultured in vitro, obtained about 7 months after SARS-CoV-2 vaccination. The receptors come from a human donor who had recovered from COVID-19.

In this sample, this clonotype turned up a few times. The rearrangement uses TRBV20-1 and TRBJ1-2; the D is unclear. The V gene's germline CDR1 is DFQATT and CDR2 SNEGSKA (reference sequence). Trimming stripped 3 bases from V and 4 bases from J, with 15 bases between. There are 14 residues in the CDR3. CDR3 bases: TGCAGTGCTAGGACGAACACAGAGGGCTATGGCTACACCTTC. It encodes CSARTNTEGYGYTF.

The genes are TRBV19 and TRBJ1-5; D gene ambiguous. Per germline, CDR1 LNHDA and CDR2 SQIVND (reference sequence). The ends were cut back, 3 bases at V and 7 bases at J, with 13 bases in the middle. This CDR3 contains 14 residues. The CDR3 is CASSIRSPWQPQHF. The CDR3 DNA reads TGTGCCAGTAGTATTCGTTCCCCGTGGCAGCCCCAGCATTTT.

This chain connects TRBV24-1 to TRBJ2-7, with 9 bases lining up with TRBD1. The germline gives CDR1 KGHDR, CDR2 SFDVKD. Germline trimming cut 3 bases from V and 2 bases from J; bases unmatched to any gene: 7. The CDR3 length is 16 residues. The CDR3 nucleotides are TGTGCCACCAGTGATCAGCAGGGACAGGGTCCCTACGAGCAGTACTTC. Protein sequence: CATSDQQGQGPYEQYF.

This clonotype was found a few times. This CDR3 is CSARESRGEYGYTF. In DNA form, the CDR3 reads TGCAGTGCTAGAGAGTCAAGGGGGGAGTATGGCTACACCTTC. The chain employs TRBV20-1 and TRBJ1-2, with a possible D match to TRBD1 (6 bases). CDR3 size: 14 residues. V was pared by 0 bases and J by 5 bases, with 13 bases between. The germline V gene encodes CDR1 DFQATT and CDR2 SNEGSKA (reference sequence).